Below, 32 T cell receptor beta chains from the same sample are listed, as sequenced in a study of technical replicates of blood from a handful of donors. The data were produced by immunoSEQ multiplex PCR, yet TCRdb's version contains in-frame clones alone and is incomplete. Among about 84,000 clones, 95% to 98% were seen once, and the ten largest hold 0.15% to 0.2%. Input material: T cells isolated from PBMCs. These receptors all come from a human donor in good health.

The CDR3 DNA sequence: TGCAGCGTTACCCGTGCGAACACAGATACGCAGTATTTT. Its protein product is CSVTRANTDTQYF. The genes are TRBV29-1 and TRBJ2-3; the D is unclear. The V end lost 5 bases, the J end lost 2 bases, and 11 bases lay between the germline ends. The CDR3 length is 13 residues. CDR1 is SQVTM, CDR2 ANQGSEA, per germline.

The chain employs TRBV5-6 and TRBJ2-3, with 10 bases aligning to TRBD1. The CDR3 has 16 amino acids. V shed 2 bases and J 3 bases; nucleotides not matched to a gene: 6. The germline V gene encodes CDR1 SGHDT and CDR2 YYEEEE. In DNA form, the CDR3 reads TGTGCCAGCAGCTTAATGCGGACAGGGGGGACAGATACGCAGTATTTT. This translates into CASSLMRTGGTDTQYF.

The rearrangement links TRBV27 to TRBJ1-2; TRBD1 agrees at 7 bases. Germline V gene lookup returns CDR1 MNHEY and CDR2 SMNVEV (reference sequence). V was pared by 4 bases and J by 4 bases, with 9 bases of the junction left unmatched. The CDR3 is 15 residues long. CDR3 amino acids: CASSSLGGASYGYTF. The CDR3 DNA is TGTGCCAGCAGTTCGTTAGGGGGCGCATCCTATGGCTACACCTTC.

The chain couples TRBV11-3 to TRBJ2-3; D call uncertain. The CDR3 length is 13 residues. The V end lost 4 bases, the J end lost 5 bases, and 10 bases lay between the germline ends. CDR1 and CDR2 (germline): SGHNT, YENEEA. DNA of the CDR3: TGTGCCAGCAGCTACCAGGTGGGAGATACGCAGTATTTT. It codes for CASSYQVGDTQYF.

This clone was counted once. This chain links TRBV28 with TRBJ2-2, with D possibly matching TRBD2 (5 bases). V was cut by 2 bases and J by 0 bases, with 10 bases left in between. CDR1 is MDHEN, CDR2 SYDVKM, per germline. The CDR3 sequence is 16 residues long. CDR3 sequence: CASSLEPSSNTGELFF. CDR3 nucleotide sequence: TGTGCCAGCAGTTTAGAGCCTAGCTCGAACACCGGGGAGCTGTTTTTT.

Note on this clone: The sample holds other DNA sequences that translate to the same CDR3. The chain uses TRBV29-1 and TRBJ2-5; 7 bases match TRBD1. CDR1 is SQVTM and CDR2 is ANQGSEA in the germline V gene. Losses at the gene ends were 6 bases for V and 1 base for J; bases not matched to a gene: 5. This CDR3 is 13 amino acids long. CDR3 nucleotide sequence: TGCAGCGTGGACCGGGACAGCCAAGAGACCCAGTACTTC. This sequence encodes CSVDRDSQETQYF.

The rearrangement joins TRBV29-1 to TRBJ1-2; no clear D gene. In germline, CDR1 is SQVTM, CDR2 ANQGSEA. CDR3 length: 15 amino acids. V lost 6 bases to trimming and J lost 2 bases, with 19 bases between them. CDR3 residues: CSVYPPGSSNYGYTF. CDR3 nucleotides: TGCAGCGTCTACCCCCCGGGGAGCTCGAACTATGGCTACACCTTC.

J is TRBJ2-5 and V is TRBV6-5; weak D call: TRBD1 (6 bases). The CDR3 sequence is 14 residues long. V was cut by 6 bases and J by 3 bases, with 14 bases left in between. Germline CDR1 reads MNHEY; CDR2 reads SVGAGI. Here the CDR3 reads CASSQPDSKETQYF. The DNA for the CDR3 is TGTGCCAGCAGCCAGCCGGACAGTAAAGAGACCCAGTACTTC.

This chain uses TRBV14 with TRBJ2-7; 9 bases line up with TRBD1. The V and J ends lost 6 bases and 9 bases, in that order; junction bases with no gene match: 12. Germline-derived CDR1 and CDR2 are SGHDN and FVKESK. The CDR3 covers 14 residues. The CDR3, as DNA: TGTGCCAGCAGTCTCCCGGGACAGGGAAGTGTGCAGTACTTC. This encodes CASSLPGQGSVQYF.

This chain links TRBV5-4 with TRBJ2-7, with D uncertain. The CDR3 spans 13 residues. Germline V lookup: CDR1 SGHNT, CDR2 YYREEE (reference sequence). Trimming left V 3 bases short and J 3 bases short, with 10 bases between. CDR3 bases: TGTGCCAGCAGCTCGACTCTAGACTACGAGCAGTACTTC. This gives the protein CASSSTLDYEQYF.

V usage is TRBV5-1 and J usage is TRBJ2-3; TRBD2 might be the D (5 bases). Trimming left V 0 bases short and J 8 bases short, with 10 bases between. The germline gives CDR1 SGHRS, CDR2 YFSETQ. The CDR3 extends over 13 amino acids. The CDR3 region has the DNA TGCGCCAGCAGCTTGGCGGTAGAGGGTACGCAGTATTTT. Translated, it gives CASSLAVEGTQYF.

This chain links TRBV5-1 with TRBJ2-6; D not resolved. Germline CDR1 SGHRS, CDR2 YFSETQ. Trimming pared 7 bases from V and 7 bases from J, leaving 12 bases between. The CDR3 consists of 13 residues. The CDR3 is CASGPDPANVLTF. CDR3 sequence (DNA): TGCGCCAGCGGCCCAGATCCAGCCAACGTCCTGACTTTC.

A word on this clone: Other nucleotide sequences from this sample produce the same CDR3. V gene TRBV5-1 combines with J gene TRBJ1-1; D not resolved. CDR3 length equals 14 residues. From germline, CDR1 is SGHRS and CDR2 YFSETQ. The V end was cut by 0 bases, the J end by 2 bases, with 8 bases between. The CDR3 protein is CASSLGTGNTEAFF. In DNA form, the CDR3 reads TGCGCCAGCAGCTTGGGGACGGGAAACACTGAAGCTTTCTTT.

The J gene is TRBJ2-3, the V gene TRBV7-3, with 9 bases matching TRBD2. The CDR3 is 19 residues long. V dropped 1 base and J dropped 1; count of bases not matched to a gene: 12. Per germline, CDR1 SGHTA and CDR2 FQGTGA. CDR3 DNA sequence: TGTGCCAGCAGCTTAAACCCCTCCCGCGCTAGCGGGGGCACAGATACGCAGTATTTT. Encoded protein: CASSLNPSRASGGTDTQYF.

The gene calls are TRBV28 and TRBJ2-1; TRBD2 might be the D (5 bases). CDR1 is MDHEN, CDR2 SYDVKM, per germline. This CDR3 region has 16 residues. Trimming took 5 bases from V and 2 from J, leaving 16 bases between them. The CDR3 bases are TGTGCCAGCAGTCCCCGTTGGGGAGACGCCTACAATGAGCAGTTCTTC. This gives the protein CASSPRWGDAYNEQFF.

The CDR3 reads CASSLSGNTGELFF. The DNA of the CDR3 is TGTGCCAGCAGCTTATCGGGGAACACCGGGGAGCTGTTTTTT. The chain carries TRBV7-6 and TRBJ2-2; D call uncertain. CDR1 and CDR2 from the germline V gene are SGHVS and FNYEAQ. Trimming shortened V by 2 bases and J by 1 base, and 5 bases separated the two germline ends. The CDR3 contains 14 residues.

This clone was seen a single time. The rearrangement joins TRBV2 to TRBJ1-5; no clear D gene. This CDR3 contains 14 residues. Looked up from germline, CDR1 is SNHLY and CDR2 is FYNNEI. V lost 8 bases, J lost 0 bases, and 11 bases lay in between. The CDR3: CASGGGYSNQPQHF. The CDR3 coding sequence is TGTGCCAGCGGCGGAGGCTATAGCAATCAGCCCCAGCATTTT.

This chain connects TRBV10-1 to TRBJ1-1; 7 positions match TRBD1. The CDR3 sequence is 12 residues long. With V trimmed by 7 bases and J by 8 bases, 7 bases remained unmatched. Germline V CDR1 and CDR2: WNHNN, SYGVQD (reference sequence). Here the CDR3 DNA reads TGCGCCAGCACCGGGACAGCAAGCGAAGCTTTCTTT. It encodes CASTGTASEAFF.

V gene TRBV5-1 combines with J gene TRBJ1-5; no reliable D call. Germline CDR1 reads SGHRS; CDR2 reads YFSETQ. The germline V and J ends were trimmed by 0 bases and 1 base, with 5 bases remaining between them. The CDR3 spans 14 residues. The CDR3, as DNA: TGCGCCAGCAGCTTGGCAGGCAGCAATCAGCCCCAGCATTTT. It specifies CASSLAGSNQPQHF.

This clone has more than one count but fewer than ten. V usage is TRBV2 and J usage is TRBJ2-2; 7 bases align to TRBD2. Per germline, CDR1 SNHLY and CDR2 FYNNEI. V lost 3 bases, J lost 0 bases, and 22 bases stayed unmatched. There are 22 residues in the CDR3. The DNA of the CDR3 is TGTGCCAGCAGTGACGAGATCCTTCTAGCGGAACGGAACACAGCGAACACCGGGGAGCTGTTTTTT. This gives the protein CASSDEILLAERNTANTGELFF.

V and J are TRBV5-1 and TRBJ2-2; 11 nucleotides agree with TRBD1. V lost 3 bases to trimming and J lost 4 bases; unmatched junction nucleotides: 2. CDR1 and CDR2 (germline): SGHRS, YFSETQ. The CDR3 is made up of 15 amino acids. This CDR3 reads CASSSGTGGTGELFF. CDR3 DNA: TGCGCCAGCAGCTCCGGGACAGGGGGCACCGGGGAGCTGTTTTTT.

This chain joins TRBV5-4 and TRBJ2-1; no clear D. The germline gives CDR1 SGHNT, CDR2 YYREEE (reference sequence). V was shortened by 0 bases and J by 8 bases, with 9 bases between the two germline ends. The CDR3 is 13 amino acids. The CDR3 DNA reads TGTGCCAGCAGCTTGGAGCAACCGCATGAGCAGTTCTTC. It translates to CASSLEQPHEQFF.

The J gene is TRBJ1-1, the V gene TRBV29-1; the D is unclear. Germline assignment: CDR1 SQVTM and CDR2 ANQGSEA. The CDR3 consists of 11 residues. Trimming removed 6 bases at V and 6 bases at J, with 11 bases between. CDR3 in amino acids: CSVYLSPEAFF. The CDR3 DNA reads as TGCAGCGTCTACCTAAGTCCTGAAGCTTTCTTT.

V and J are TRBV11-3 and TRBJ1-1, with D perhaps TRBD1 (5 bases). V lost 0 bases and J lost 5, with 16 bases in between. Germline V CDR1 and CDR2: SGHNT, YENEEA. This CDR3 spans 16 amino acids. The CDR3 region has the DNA TGTGCCAGCAGCTTAGAAAGCGCGGGGCCGGGGACTGAAGCTTTCTTT. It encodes CASSLESAGPGTEAFF.

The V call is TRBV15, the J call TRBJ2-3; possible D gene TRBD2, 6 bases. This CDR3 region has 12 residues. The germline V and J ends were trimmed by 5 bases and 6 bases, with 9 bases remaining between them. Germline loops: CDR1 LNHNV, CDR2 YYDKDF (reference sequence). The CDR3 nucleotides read TGTGCCACCAGCCCTGGGACTGATACGCAGTATTTT. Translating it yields CATSPGTDTQYF.

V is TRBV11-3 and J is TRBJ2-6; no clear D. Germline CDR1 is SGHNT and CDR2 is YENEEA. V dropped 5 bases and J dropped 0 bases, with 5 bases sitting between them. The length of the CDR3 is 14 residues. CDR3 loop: CASSRSSGANVLTF. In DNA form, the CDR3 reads TGTGCCAGCAGCCGCAGCTCTGGGGCCAACGTCCTGACTTTC.

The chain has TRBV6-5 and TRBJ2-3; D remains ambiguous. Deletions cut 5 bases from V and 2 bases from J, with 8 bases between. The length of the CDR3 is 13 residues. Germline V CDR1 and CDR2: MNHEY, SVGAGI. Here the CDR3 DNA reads TGTGCCAGCAGTCGTCCCTTCACAGATACGCAGTATTTT. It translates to CASSRPFTDTQYF.

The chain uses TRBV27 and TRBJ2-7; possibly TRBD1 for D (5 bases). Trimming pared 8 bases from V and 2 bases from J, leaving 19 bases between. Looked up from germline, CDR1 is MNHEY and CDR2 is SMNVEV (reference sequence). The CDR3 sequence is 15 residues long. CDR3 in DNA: TGTGCCAGCCGATCTCTCTGGGGCCTTACCTACGAGCAGTACTTC. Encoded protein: CASRSLWGLTYEQYF.

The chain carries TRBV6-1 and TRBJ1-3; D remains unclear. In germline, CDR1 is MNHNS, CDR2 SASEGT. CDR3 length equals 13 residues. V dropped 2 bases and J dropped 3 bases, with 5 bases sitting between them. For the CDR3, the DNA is TGTGCCAGCAGTGAACTATATGGAAACACCATATATTTT. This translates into CASSELYGNTIYF.

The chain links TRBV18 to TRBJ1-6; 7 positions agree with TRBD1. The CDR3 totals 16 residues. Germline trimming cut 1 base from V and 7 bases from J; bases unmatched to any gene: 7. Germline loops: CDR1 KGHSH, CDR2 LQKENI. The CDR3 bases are TGTGCCAGCTCACCACTGGACAGGCAAAGGAATTCACCCCTCCACTTT. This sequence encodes CASSPLDRQRNSPLHF.

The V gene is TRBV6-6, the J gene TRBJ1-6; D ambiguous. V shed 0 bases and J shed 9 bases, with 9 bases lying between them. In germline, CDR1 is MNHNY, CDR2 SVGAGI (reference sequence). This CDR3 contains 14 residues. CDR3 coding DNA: TGTGCCAGCAGTTACTCACAACCTTTTTCACCCCTCCACTTT. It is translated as CASSYSQPFSPLHF.

This CDR3 is CASREDSYEQYF. CDR3 in DNA: TGTGCCAGCAGAGAGGATTCCTACGAGCAGTACTTC. The chain uses TRBV7-9 and TRBJ2-7, with D hard to call. This CDR3 spans 12 amino acids. The germline gives CDR1 SEHNR, CDR2 FQNEAQ (reference sequence). V was trimmed by 6 bases and J by 1 base, leaving 7 bases between them.